The entry that follows covers one TCR beta chain sequence. Its specificity is not known. The sample comes from a study of cytomegalovirus exposure and HLA in healthy donors. General study points: The dataset shows that most TCR sequences were rare, while some public TCRs occurred in many donors. A few CMV-associated chains proved CMV antigen-specific in vitro. Clusters of TCRs from the first cohort tended to co-occur in the 90 to 150 validation repertoires (as a later analysis found).

Produced via immunoSEQ multiplex PCR; TCRdb's table is partial and in-frame only. Of some 290,000 clones detected, nearly 90% appear once; the ten largest clones hold roughly 0.88%. The CDR3 has 14 residues. V was pared by 0 bases and J by 8 bases, with 14 bases between. Germline CDR1 is SGHDT and CDR2 is YYEEEE. The donors were part of the roughly 130-subject validation cohort, which stood apart from the roughly 670-subject first cohort. This sequence originates from a man in his thirties or forties in good health and CMV-seronegative. The chain is built from TRBV5-6 and TRBJ1-1, with D possibly being TRBD1 (6 bases). The sequenced sample consisted of PBMCs. CDR3 sequence reads: CASSLGDTIIEAFF. The DNA of the CDR3 is TGTGCCAGCAGCTTGGGGGACACTATAATCGAAGCTTTCTTT.